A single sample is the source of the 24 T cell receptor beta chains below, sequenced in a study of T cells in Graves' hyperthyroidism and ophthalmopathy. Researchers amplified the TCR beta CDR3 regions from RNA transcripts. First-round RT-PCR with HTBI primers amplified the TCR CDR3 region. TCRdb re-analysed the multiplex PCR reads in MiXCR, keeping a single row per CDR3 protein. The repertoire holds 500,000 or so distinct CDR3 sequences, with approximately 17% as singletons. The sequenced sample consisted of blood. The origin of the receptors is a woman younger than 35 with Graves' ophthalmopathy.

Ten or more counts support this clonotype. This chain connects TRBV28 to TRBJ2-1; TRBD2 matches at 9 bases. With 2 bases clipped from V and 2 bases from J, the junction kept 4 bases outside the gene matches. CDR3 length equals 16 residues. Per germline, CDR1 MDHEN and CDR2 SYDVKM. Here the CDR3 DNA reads TGTGCCAGCAGTTTACGGGCGGGAGGGCCCTACAATGAGCAGTTCTTC. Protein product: CASSLRAGGPYNEQFF. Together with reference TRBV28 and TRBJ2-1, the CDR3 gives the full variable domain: DVKVTQSSRYLVKRTGEKVFLECVQDMDHENMFWYRQDPGLGLRLIYFSYDVKMKEKGDIPEGYSVSREKKERFSLILESASTNQTSMYLCASSLRAGGPYNEQFFGPGTRLTVL.

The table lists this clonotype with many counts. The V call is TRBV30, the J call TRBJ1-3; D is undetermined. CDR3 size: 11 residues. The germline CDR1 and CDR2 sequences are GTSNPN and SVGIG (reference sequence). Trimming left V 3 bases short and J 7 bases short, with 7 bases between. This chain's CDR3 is CAWSEGNTIYF. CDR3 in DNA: TGTGCCTGGAGCGAAGGGAACACCATATATTTT.

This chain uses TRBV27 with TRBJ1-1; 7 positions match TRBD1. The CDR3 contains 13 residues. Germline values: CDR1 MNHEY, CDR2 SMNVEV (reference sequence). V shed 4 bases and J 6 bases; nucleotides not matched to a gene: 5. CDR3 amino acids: CASSWTGPSEAFF. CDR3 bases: TGTGCCAGCAGTTGGACAGGTCCCTCTGAAGCTTTCTTT.

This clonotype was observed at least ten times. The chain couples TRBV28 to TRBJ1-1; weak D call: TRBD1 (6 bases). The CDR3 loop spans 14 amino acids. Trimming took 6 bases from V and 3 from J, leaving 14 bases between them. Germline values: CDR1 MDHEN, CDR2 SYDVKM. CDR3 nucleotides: TGTGCCAGCAGCCTGTTGGACAGCTACACTGAAGCTTTCTTT. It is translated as CASSLLDSYTEAFF. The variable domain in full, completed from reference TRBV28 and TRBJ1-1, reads DVKVTQSSRYLVKRTGEKVFLECVQDMDHENMFWYRQDPGLGLRLIYFSYDVKMKEKGDIPEGYSVSREKKERFSLILESASTNQTSMYLCASSLLDSYTEAFFGQGTRLTVV.

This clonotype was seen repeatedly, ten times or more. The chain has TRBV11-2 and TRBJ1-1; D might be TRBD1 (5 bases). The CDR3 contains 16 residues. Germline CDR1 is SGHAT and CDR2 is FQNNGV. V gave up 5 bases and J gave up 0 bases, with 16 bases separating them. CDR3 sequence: CASSRGVSSLNTEAFF. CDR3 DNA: TGTGCCAGCAGCCGAGGGGTGTCATCTCTGAACACTGAAGCTTTCTTT.

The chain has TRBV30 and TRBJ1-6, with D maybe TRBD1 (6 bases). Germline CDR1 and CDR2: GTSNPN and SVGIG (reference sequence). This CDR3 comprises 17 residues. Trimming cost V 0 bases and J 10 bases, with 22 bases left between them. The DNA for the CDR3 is TGTGCCTGGAGTGTATTGTTGGAGCGTACAGGGCGATCACCCCTCCACTTT. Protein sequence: CAWSVLLERTGRSPLHF. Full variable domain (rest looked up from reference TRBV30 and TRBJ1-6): SQTIHQWPATLVQPVGSPLSLECTVEGTSNPNLYWYRQAAGRGLQLLFYSVGIGQISSEVPQNLSASRPQDRQFILSSKKLLLSDSGFYLCAWSVLLERTGRSPLHFGNGTRLTVT.

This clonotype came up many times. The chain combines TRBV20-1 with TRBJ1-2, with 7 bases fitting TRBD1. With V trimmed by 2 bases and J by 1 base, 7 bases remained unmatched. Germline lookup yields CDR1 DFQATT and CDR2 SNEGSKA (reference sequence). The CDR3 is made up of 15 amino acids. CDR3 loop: CSARSSDRDNYGYTF. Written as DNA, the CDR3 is TGCAGTGCTAGAAGTAGCGACAGGGATAACTATGGCTACACCTTC.

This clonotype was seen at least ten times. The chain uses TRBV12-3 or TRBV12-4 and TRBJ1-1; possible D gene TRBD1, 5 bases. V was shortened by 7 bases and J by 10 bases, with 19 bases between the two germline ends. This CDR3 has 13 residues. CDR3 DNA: TGTGCCAGCAATCCGGGACGGTCAAACGGAGCTTTCTTT. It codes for CASNPGRSNGAFF.

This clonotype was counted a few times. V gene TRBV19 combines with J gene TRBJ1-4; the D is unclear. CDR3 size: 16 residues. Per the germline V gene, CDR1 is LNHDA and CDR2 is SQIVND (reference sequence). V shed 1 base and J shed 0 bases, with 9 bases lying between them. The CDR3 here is CASSIGAQPTNEKLFF. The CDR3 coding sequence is TGTGCCAGTAGTATAGGTGCGCAGCCAACTAATGAAAAACTGTTTTTT.

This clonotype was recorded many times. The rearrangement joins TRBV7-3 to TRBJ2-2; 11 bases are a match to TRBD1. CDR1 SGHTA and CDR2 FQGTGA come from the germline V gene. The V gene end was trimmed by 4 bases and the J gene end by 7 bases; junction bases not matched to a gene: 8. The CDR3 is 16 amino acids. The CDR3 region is CASSSIPGQGDGELFF. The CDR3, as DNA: TGTGCCAGCAGCTCCATCCCGGGACAGGGGGACGGGGAGCTGTTTTTT.

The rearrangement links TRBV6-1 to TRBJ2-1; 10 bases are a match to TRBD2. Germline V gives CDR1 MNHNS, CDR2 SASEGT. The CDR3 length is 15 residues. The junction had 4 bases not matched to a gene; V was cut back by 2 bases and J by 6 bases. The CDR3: CASSELAGVLNEQFF. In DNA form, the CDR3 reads TGTGCCAGCAGTGAACTAGCGGGAGTTCTCAATGAGCAGTTCTTC.

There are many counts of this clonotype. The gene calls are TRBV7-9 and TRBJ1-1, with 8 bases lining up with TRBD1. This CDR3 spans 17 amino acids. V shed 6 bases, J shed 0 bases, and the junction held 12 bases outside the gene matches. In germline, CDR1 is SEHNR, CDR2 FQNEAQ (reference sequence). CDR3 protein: CASRPGRGQAMNTEAFF. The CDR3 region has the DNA TGTGCCAGCAGGCCAGGCAGGGGGCAAGCAATGAACACTGAAGCTTTCTTT.

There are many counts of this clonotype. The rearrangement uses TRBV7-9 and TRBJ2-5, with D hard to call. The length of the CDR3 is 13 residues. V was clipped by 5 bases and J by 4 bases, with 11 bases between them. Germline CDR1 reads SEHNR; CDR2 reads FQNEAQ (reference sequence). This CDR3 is CASSLQLLETQYF. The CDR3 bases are TGTGCCAGCAGCCTACAGCTCCTAGAGACCCAGTACTTC. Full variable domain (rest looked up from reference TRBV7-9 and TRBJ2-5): DTGVSQNPRHKITKRGQNVTFRCDPISEHNRLYWYRQTLGQGPEFLTYFQNEAQLEKSRLLSDRFSAERPKGSFSTLEIQRTEQGDSAMYLCASSLQLLETQYFGPGTRLLVL.

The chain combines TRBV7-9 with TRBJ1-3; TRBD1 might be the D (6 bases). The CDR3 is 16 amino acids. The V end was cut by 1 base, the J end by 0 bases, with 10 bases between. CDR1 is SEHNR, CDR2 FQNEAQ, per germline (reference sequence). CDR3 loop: CASSLDRDSSGNTIYF. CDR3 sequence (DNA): TGTGCCAGCAGCTTAGACAGGGACTCCTCTGGAAACACCATATATTTT.

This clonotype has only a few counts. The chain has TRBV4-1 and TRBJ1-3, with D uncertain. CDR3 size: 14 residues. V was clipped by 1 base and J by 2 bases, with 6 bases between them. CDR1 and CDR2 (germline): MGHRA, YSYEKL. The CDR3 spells CASSQVSPGNTIYF. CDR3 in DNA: TGCGCCAGCAGCCAAGTATCCCCTGGAAACACCATATATTTT.

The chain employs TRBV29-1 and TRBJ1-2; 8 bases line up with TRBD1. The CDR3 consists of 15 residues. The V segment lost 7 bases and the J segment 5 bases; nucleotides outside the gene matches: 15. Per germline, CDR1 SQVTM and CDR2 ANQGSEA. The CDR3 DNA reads TGCAGCGGCCAGGACAGGGCGGTAAAACGGTATGGCTACACCTTC. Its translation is CSGQDRAVKRYGYTF.

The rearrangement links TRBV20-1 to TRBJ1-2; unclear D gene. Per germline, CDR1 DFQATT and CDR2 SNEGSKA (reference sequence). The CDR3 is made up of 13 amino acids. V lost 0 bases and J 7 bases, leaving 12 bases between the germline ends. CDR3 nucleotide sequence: TGCAGTGCTAGAGATGACGGTAGTAGTGGCTACACCTTC. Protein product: CSARDDGSSGYTF.

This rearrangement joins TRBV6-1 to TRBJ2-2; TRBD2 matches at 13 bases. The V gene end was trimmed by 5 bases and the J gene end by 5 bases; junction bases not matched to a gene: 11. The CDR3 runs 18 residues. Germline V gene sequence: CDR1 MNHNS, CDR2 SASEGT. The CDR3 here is CASSSRTGLAGRTGELFF. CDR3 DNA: TGTGCCAGCAGTTCCCGGACGGGACTAGCGGGAAGGACCGGGGAGCTGTTTTTT.

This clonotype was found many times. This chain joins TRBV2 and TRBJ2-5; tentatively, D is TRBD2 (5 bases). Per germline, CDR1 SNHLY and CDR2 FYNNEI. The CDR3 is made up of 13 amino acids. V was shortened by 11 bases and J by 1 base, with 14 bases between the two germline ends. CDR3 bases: TGTGCCGTCTCGGGGTACCCCCAAGAGACCCAGTACTTC. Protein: CAVSGYPQETQYF.

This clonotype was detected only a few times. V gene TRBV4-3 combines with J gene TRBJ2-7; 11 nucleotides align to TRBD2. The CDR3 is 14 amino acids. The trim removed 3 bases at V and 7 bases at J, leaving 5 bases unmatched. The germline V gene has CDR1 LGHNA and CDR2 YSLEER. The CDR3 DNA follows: TGCGCCAGCAGCCATACTAGCGGGAGAAGGGAGCAGTACTTC. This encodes CASSHTSGRREQYF.

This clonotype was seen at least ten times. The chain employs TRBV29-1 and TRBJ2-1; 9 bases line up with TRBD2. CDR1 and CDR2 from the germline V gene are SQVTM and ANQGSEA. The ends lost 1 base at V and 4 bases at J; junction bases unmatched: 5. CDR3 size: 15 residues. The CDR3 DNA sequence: TGCAGCGTTGAAGGGGGGCTAGCGGGATACAATGAGCAGTTCTTC. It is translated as CSVEGGLAGYNEQFF.

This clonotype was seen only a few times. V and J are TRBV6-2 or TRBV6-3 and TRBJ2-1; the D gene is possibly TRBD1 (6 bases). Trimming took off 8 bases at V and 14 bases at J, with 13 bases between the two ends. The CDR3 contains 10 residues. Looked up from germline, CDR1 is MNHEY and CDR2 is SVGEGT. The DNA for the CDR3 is TGTGCCAGCTTCCCGGGACACGAGTTCTTC. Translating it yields CASFPGHEFF.

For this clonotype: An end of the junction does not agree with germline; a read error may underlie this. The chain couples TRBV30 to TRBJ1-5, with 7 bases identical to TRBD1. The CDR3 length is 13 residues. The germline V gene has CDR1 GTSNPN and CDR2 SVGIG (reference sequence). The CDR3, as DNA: TGTGTCTGGTCTCGGACAGGAGGCCAGCCCCAGCATTTT. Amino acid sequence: CVWSRTGGQPQHF.

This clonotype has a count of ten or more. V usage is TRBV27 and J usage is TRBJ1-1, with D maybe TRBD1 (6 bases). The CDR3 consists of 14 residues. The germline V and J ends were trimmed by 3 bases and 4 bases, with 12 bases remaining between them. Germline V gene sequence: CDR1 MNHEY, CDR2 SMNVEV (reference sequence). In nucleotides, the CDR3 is TGTGCCAGCAGTTTCAGACAGGCCCCCACTGAAGCTTTCTTT. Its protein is CASSFRQAPTEAFF.